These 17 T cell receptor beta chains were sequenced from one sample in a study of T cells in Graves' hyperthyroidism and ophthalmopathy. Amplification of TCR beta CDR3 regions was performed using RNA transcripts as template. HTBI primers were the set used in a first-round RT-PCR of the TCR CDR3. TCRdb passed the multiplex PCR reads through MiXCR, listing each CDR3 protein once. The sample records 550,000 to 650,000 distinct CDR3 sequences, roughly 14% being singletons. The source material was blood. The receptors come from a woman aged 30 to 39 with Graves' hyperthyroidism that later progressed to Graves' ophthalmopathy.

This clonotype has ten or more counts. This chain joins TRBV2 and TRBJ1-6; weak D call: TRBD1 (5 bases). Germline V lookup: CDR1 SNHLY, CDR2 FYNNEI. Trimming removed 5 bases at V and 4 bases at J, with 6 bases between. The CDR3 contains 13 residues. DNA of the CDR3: TGTGCCAGCAGTCAGGGTTATAATTCACCCCTCCACTTT. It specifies CASSQGYNSPLHF.

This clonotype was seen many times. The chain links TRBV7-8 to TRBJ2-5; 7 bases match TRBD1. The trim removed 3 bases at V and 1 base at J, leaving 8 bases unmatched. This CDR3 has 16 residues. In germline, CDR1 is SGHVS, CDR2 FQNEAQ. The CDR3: CASSFPLGTVQETQYF. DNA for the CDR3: TGTGCCAGCAGCTTCCCACTAGGGACAGTCCAAGAGACCCAGTACTTC.

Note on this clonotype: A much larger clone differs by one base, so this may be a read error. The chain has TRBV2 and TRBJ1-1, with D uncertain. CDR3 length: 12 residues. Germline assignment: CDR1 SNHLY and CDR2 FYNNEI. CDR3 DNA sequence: TGTGACAGCAGCCAGACGCTTAATGAAGCTTTCTTT. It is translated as CDSSQTLNEAFF.

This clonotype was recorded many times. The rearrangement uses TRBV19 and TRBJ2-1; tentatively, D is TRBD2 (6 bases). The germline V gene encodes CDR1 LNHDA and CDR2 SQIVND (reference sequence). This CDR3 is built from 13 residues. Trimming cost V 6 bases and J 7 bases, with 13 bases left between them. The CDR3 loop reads CASSRTSNNEQFF. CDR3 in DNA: TGTGCCAGTAGCCGAACTAGCAATAATGAGCAGTTCTTC. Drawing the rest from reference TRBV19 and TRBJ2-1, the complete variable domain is DGGITQSPKYLFRKEGQNVTLSCEQNLNHDAMYWYRQDPGQGLRLIYYSQIVNDFQKGDIAEGYSVSREKKESFPLTVTSAQKNPTAFYLCASSRTSNNEQFFGPGTRLTVL.

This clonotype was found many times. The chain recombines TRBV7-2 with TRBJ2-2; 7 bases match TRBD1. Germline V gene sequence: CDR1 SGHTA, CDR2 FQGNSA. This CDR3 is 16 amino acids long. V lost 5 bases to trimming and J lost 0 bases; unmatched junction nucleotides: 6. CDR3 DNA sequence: TGTGCCAGCAGCATCCGGACAGGTTCGAACACCGGGGAGCTGTTTTTT. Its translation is CASSIRTGSNTGELFF.

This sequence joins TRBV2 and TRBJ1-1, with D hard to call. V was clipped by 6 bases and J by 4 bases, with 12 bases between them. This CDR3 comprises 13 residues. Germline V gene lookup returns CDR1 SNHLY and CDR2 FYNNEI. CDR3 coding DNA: TGTGCCAGCAGAGGACCAGTCCGCACTGAAGCTTTCTTT. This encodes CASRGPVRTEAFF.

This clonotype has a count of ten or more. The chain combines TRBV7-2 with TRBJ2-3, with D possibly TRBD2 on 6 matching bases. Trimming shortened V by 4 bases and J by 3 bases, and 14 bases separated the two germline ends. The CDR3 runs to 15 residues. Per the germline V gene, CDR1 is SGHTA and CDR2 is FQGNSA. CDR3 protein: CASSSGDLRTDTQYF. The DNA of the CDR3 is TGTGCCAGCAGCTCGGGGGACCTCAGGACAGATACGCAGTATTTT.

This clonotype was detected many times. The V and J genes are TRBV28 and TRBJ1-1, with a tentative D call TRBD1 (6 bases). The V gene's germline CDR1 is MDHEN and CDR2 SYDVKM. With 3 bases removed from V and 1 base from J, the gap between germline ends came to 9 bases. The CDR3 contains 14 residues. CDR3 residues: CASSFWTANTEAFF. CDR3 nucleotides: TGTGCCAGCAGTTTTTGGACAGCGAACACTGAAGCTTTCTTT. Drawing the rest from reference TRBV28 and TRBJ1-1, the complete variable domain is DVKVTQSSRYLVKRTGEKVFLECVQDMDHENMFWYRQDPGLGLRLIYFSYDVKMKEKGDIPEGYSVSREKKERFSLILESASTNQTSMYLCASSFWTANTEAFFGQGTRLTVV.

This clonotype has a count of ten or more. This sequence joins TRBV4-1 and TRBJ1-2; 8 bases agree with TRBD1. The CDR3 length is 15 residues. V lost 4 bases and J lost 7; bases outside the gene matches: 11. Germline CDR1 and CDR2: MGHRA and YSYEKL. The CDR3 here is CASSRPGTDRVGYTF. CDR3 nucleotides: TGCGCCAGCAGCCGGCCAGGAACGGACAGGGTTGGCTACACCTTC.

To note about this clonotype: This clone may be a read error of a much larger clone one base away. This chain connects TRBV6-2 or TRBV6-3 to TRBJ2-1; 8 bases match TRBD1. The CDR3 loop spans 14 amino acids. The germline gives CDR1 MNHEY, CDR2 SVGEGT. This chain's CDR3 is CAGSSWTGSNEQFF. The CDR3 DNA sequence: TGTGCCGGCAGTTCCTGGACAGGGAGTAATGAGCAGTTCTTC.

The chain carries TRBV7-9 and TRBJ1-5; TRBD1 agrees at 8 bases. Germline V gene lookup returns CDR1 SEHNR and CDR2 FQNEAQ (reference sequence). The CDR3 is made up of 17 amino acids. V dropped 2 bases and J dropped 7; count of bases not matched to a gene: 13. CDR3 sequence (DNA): TGTGCCAGCAGCTTATTCGGACAGGGTGGGTGGGAACAGCCCCAGCATTTT. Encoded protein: CASSLFGQGGWEQPQHF.

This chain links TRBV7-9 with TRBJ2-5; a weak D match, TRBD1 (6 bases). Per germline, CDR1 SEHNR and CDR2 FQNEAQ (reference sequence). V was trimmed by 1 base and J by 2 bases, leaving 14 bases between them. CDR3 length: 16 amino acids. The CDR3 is CASSLGFRGPQETQYF. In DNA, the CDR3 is TGTGCCAGCAGCTTAGGATTCAGGGGTCCGCAAGAGACCCAGTACTTC.

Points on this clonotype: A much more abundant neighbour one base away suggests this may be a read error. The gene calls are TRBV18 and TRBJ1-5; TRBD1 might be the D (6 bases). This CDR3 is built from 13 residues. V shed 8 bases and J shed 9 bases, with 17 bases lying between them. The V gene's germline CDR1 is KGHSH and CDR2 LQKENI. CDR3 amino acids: CASLPRGGGPQHF. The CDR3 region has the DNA TGTGCCAGCCTTCCAAGGGGGGGAGGGCCCCAGCATTTT.

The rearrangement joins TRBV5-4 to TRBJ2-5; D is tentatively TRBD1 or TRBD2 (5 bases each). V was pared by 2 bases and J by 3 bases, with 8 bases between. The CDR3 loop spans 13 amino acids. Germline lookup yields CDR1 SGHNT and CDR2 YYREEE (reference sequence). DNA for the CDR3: TGTGCCAGCAGCTTTCAGGGAGAAGAGACCCAGTACTTC. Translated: CASSFQGEETQYF.

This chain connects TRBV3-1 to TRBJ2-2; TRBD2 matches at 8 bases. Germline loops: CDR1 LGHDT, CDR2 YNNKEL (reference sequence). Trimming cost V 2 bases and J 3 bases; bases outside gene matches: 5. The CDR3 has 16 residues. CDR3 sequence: CASSQLSGTHTGELFF. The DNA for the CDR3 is TGTGCCAGCAGCCAACTTAGCGGGACCCACACCGGGGAGCTGTTTTTT.

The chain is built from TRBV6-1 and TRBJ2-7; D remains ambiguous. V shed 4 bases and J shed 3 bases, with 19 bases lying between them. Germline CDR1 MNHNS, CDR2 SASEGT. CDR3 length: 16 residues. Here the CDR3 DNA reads TGTGCCAGCAGTGCTCTAAGGGAAGGTGGGGTCTACGAGCAGTACTTC. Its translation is CASSALREGGVYEQYF.

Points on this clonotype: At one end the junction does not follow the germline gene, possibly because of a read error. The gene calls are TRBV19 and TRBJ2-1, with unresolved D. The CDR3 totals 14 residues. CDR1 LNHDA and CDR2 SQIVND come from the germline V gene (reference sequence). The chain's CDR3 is CASGIGPEDNEQFF. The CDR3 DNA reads TGTGCCAGTGGTATAGGCCCCGAAGACAATGAGCAGTTCTTC.